The next 2 T cell receptor beta chains were all read from a single sample in a study of blood T cell repertoires in COVID-19. Assay used: immunoSEQ multiplex PCR; TCRdb lists only in-frame clones, some missing. Among almost 50,000 clones, less than 90% were seen once, and the ten largest hold around 1.5%. The sequenced material came from peripheral blood. These receptors were obtained from a man over 45 with acute or convalescent COVID-19.

V and J are TRBV9 and TRBJ2-5; 9 bases line up with TRBD2. The CDR3 runs to 15 residues. CDR1 and CDR2 (germline): SGDLS, YYNGEE. Trimming removed 4 bases from V and 4 bases from J; junction bases left unmatched: 8. The CDR3 loop reads CASSPGGRALETQYF. For the CDR3, the DNA is TGTGCCAGCAGCCCCGGCGGGAGGGCCTTAGAGACCCAGTACTTC.

The V gene is TRBV18, the J gene TRBJ1-6; D perhaps matches TRBD1 (6 bases). Per germline, CDR1 KGHSH and CDR2 LQKENI. V gave up 4 bases and J gave up 5 bases, with 12 bases separating them. The CDR3 length is 15 residues. Here the CDR3 DNA reads TGTGCCAGCTCACAAACAGGGTCAAATAATTCACCCCTCCACTTT. Translated: CASSQTGSNNSPLHF.